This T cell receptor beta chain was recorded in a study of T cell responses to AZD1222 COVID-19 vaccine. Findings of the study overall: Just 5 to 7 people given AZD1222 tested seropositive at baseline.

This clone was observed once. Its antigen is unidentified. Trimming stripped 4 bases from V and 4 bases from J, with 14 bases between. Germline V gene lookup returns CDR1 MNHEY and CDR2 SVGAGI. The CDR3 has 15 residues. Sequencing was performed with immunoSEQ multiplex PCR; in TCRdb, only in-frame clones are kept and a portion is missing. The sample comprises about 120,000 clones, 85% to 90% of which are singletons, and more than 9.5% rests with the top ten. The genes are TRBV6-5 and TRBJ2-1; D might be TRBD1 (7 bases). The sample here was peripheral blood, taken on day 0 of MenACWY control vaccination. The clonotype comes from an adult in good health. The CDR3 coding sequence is TGTGCCAGCAGTTCAGGGGGGTTCCGGTACAATGAGCAGTTCTTC. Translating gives CASSSGGFRYNEQFF.